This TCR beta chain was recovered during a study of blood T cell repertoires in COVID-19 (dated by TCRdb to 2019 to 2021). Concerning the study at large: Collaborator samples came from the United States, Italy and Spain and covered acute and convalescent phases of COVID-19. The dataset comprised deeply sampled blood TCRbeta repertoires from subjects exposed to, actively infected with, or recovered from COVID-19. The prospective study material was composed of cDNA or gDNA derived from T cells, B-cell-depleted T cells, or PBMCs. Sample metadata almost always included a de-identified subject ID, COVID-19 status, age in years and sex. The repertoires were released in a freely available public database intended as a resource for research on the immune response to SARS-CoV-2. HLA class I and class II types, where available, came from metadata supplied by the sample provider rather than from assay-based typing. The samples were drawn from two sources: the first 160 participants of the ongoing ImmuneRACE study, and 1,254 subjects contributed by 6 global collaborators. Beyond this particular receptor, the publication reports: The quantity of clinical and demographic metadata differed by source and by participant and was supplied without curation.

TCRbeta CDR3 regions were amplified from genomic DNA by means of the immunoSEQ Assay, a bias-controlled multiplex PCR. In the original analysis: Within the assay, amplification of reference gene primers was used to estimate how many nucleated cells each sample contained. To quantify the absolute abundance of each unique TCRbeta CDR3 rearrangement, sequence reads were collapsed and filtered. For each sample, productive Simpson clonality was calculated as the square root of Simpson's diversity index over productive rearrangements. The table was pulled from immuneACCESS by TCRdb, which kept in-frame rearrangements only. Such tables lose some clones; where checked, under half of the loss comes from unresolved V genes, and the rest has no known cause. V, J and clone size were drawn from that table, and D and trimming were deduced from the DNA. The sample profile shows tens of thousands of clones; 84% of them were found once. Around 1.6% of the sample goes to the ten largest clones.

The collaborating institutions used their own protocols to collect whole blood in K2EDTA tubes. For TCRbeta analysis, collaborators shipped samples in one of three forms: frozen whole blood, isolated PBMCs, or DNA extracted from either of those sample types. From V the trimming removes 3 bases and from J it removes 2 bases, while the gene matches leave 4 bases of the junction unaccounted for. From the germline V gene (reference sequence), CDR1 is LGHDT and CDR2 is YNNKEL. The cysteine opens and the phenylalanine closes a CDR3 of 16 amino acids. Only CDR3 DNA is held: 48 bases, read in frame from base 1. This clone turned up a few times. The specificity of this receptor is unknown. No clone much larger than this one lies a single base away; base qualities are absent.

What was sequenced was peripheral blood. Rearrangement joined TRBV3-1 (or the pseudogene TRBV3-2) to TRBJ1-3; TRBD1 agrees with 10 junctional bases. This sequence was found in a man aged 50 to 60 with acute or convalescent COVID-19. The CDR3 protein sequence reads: CASSQSDRGPGNTIYF. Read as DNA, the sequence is TGTGCCAGCAGCCAGTCAGACAGGGGGCCTGGAAACACCATATATTTT.